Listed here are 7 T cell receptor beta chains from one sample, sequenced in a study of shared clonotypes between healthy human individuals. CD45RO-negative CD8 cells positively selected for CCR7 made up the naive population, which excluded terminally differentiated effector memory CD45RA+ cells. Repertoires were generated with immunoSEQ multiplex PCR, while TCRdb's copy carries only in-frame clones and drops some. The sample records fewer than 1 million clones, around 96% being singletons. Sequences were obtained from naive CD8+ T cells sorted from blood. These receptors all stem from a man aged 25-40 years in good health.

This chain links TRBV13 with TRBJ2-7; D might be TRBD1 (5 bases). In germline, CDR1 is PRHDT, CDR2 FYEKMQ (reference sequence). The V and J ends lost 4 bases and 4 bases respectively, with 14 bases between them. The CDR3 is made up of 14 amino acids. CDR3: CASSSLQGGYEQYF. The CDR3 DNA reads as TGTGCCAGCAGCTCCCTTCAGGGTGGGTACGAGCAGTACTTC.

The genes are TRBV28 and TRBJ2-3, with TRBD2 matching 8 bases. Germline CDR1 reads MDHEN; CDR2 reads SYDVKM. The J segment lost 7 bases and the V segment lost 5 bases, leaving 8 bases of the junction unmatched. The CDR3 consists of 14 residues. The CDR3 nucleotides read TGTGCCAGCAGTCTTAGCGGGGCGCCGAATACGCAGTATTTT. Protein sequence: CASSLSGAPNTQYF.

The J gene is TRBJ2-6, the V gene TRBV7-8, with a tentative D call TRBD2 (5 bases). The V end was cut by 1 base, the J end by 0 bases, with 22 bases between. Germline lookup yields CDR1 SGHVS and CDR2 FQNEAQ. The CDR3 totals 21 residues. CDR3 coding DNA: TGTGCCAGCAGCTTAGTTCGTTTCTTCGGGGAAGTCACCTCTGGGGCCAACGTCCTGACTTTC. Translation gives CASSLVRFFGEVTSGANVLTF.

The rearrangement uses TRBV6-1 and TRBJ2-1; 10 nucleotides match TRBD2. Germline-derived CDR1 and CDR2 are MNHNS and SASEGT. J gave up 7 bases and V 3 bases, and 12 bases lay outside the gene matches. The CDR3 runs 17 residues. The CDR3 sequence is CASSDGFLAGVSNEQFF. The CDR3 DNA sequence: TGTGCCAGCAGTGACGGGTTTCTAGCGGGAGTTAGTAATGAGCAGTTCTTC.

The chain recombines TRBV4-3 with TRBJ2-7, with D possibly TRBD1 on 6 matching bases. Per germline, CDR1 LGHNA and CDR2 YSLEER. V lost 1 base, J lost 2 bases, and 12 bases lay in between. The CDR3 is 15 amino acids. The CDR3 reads CASSQGLGGTYEQYF. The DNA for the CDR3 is TGCGCCAGCAGCCAAGGGCTAGGGGGAACCTACGAGCAGTACTTC.

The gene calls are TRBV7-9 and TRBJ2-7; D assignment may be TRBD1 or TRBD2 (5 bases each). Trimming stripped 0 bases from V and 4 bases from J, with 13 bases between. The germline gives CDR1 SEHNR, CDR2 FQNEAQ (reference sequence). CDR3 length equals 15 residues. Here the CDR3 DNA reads TGTGCCAGCAGCTTAGCGCAGGGAGACGGTTACGAGCAGTACTTC. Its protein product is CASSLAQGDGYEQYF.

DNA of the CDR3: TGTGCCAGCAGTTACTCGTCCAGCGGAGCCTACAATGAGCAGTTCTTC. Translated: CASSYSSSGAYNEQFF. This chain connects TRBV6-6 to TRBJ2-1; D is possibly TRBD2 (5 bases). The germline CDR1 and CDR2 sequences are MNHNY and SVGAGI (reference sequence). The CDR3 length is 16 residues. The V end lost 0 bases, the J end lost 2 bases, and 11 bases lay between the germline ends.